The clone carrying this T cell receptor (beta chain) was observed a handful of times. No antigen is known for it. Mouse gene names and germline throughout. The read ends 4 residues shy of where the CDR3 ends; the end is completed using the germline J gene. The data stem from a study of CD8+ T cells in alopecia areata. A sort of pooled cutaneous lymph node cells used CD4, CD8alpha, NKG2D, NKG2ACE and other stains. Points from the study as a whole: Normal scalp had lower clonality than lesional scalp, with alopecia totalis/universalis lesions showing this most strongly.

Sequencing used cDNA as its template, made by extracting RNA and reverse transcribing it. Here immunoSEQ multiplex PCR was the method, and the copy in TCRdb shows in-frame clones only, minus some. The data show around 300,000 clones, with none appearing a single time. The germline V gene has CDR1 LGHNA and CDR2 YNLKQL (reference sequence). V lost 0 bases, J lost 4 bases, and 2 bases stayed unmatched. The CDR3 extends over 16 amino acids. The sample was CD4+ T cells sorted from a lymph node. The rearrangement joins TRBV5 to TRBJ2-2, with TRBD1 matching over 10 bases. This clonotype originated in a C3H/HeJ mouse with alopecia areata. For this mouse line, the MHC haplotype is H2-k. CDR3 bases read: TGTGCCAGCAGCCAAGAGACAGGGGGCGGCACCGGG. Its translation: CASSQETGGGTG. The entire CDR3 reads CASSQETGGGTGQLYF.